This T cell receptor (beta chain) emerged from a study of beta chain features in type 1 diabetes. Study as a whole: Healthy donors, compared against patients, showed similar age, gender and cell yields.

Of the isolated RNA, all was reverse transcribed, and so the sequenced material was expressed TCRB transcripts. Assay used: immunoSEQ multiplex PCR; TCRdb lists only in-frame clones, some missing. The sample comprises around 120,000 clones, 15% to 20% of which are singletons, and about 2.4% rests with the top ten. Overall study findings and caveats: Shorter TCRB CDR3s, moderately but significantly so, marked every one of the four CD4+ subsets in Type 1 diabetes patients. Diminished insertions and augmented deletions at VDJ junctions characterized type 1 diabetes patients.

As for this clone: Its antigen remains unidentified.

The V and J ends lost 6 bases and 3 bases, in that order; junction bases with no gene match: 5. The CDR3 spans 15 residues. Germline loops: CDR1 MNHNS, CDR2 SASEGT. What was sequenced was central memory CD4+ T cells from blood. The origin of this receptor is a man younger than 30 with type 1 diabetes. The gene calls are TRBV6-1 and TRBJ2-1; 10 bases agree with TRBD1. CDR3 residues: CASRLGTGDYNEQFF. For the CDR3, the DNA is TGTGCCAGCAGACTTGGGACAGGGGACTACAATGAGCAGTTCTTC.